This T cell receptor beta chain is drawn from a study of T cells in Graves' hyperthyroidism and ophthalmopathy. Trimming took 3 bases from V and 5 from J; bases not matched to a gene: 8. Germline V gene lookup returns CDR1 LNHNV and CDR2 YYDKDF (reference sequence). The CDR3 has 16 residues. The TCR beta CDR3 regions underwent amplification using RNA transcripts as the source. HTBI primers were used for first-round RT-PCR of the TCR CDR3. MiXCR, run by TCRdb on the multiplex PCR reads, gives a single entry per CDR3 protein. This table holds roughly 500,000 distinct CDR3 sequences, under 60% found once. The study excluded patients with uncontrolled infection, other autoimmune disease, pregnancy or lactation.

This receptor was taken from an adult woman with Graves' disease, either hyperthyroidism or ophthalmopathy (not recorded which). The specimen sequenced was peripheral blood or thyroid tissue (not recorded which). The V gene is TRBV15, the J gene TRBJ1-5; 9 bases are shared with TRBD1. The CDR3 sequence: CATSSQDWDRDQPQHF. CDR3 sequence (DNA): TGTGCCACCAGCAGCCAAGATTGGGACAGGGATCAGCCCCAGCATTTT.